Described below is a single TCR beta chain sequence and its context. This table comes from immunoSEQ multiplex PCR, and its TCRdb copy is limited to in-frame clones, with some not included. The sample lists 200,000 to 250,000 clones, approximately 80% seen once, with about 3.4% in the top ten. This record belongs to a study of blood T cell repertoires in COVID-19. Individuals drawn from approximately 26 US areas were about 18 to 95 years old. Participant-reported clinical history was the basis for cohort assignment. The CDR3 has 15 residues. Germline values: CDR1 SGDLS, CDR2 YYNGEE. The ends were cut back, 4 bases at V and 0 bases at J, with 13 bases in the middle.

The specimen sequenced was PBMCs or T cells enriched from blood (not recorded which). This clonotype was sampled from a woman aged 60-70 years who had recovered from COVID-19. The chain is built from TRBV9 and TRBJ1-1; a weak D match, TRBD1 (6 bases). This CDR3 reads CASSPKGVLNTEAFF. The CDR3 nucleotides read TGTGCCAGCAGCCCAAAGGGGGTCTTGAACACTGAAGCTTTCTTT.